This T cell receptor beta chain was sequenced for a study of human T cells and chemical hapten exposure. Single cDNA molecules in the library carried unique molecular identifiers attached during preparation. TCRdb re-analysed the RACE reads in MiXCR, keeping a single row per CDR3 protein. Of 150,000 to 200,000 distinct CDR3 sequences listed, 13% to 15% are singletons. This clonotype occurred many times. This sample's time point: patch test 1, 2 weeks after DPC sensitization. Treatment: therapeutic diphenylcyclopropenone sensitization with weekly scalp DPC. Germline assignment: CDR1 SGHAT and CDR2 FQNNGV. Trimming left V 6 bases short and J 14 bases short, with 19 bases between. CDR3 length: 12 amino acids.

Specimen: whole blood, collected in connection with sensitization to the hapten diphenylcyclopropenone (DPC). The receptor was isolated from a woman aged 25 to 39 with alopecia areata. Some clones in this sample may be carry-over from other donors' samples. The chain links TRBV11-2 to TRBJ1-1; possibly TRBD1 for D (5 bases). CDR3 in DNA: TGTGCCAGCAGTTGGAAGGGGCAGGGCGGCTTCTTT. This gives the protein CASSWKGQGGFF.